Following are 11 T cell receptor beta chains from one sample sequenced in a study of beta chain features in type 1 diabetes (dated by TCRdb to 2016 to 2019). Study-wide conclusions, independent of this receptor: A moderate but significant shortening of TCRB CDR3 length was observed in type 1 diabetes patients in all four CD4+ subsets.

Library generation was performed with the immunoSEQ multiplex PCR assay. All of the isolated RNA was reverse transcribed with the High Capacity cDNA Reverse Transcription Kit, so expressed TCRB transcripts were sequenced. TCRdb holds this immuneACCESS table with in-frame rearrangements only. Some clones are missing; in checked studies, unresolved V genes explain under half, and the rest has no known cause. The sample records almost 350,000 clones, roughly 8.8% of which are singletons. The ten largest clones represent about 1% of the sample. No antigen is known for these receptors. The specimen was central memory CD4+ T cells from blood. Source of these receptors: a young man with type 1 diabetes.

This clone was observed a few times. The genes are TRBV30 and TRBJ2-4; D is uncertain. The CDR3 totals 11 residues. Germline V CDR1 and CDR2: GTSNPN, SVGIG (reference sequence). The V and J ends lost 5 bases and 5 bases respectively, with 7 bases between them. The CDR3 spells CAWGQENIQYF. Written as DNA, the CDR3 is TGTGCCTGGGGGCAGGAAAACATTCAGTACTTC.

The V call is TRBV5-8, the J call TRBJ2-3; D is tentatively TRBD1 or TRBD2 (5 bases each). V dropped 0 bases and J dropped 5 bases, with 10 bases sitting between them. Germline loops: CDR1 SGHTS, CDR2 YDEGEE. The CDR3 runs 14 residues. DNA for the CDR3: TGTGCCAGCAGCTTGGTAGGGGACGGAGATACGCAGTATTTT. It specifies CASSLVGDGDTQYF.

The rearrangement links TRBV5-1 to TRBJ1-4; D is undetermined. This CDR3 has 17 residues. Trimming pared 0 bases from V and 5 bases from J, leaving 17 bases between. CDR1 is SGHRS and CDR2 is YFSETQ in the germline V gene. This CDR3 reads CASSLDRPSASNEKLFF. The CDR3 region has the DNA TGCGCCAGCAGCTTGGACCGCCCGTCCGCAAGCAATGAAAAACTGTTTTTT.

This clone was seen a handful of times. This chain links TRBV10-2 with TRBJ1-2, with TRBD1 as a possible D gene (6 bases). Germline CDR1 reads WSHSY; CDR2 reads SAAADI. The V and J ends lost 10 bases and 8 bases respectively, with 20 bases between them. This CDR3 has 13 amino acids. CDR3 protein: CATAAQGVEGYTF. The CDR3 DNA sequence: TGCGCCACCGCAGCACAGGGAGTTGAGGGCTACACCTTC.

This clone showed up just a few times. Other DNA sequences in the sample encode the same CDR3. The chain recombines TRBV18 with TRBJ2-5; possible D gene TRBD1, 5 bases. With 2 bases removed from V and 3 bases from J, the gap between germline ends came to 7 bases. This CDR3 spans 13 amino acids. The V gene's germline CDR1 is KGHSH and CDR2 LQKENI. CDR3 DNA sequence: TGTGCCAGCTCACCAGGCAGGGAAGAGACCCAGTACTTC. It specifies CASSPGREETQYF.

This clone was detected ten times or more. At one end the junction does not follow the germline gene, possibly because of a read error. The chain carries TRBV25-1 and TRBJ2-1; 7 bases align to TRBD2. CDR1 and CDR2 from the germline V gene are MGHDK and SYGVNS. The length of the CDR3 is 11 residues. The CDR3 spells CASSTGTNDIF. The CDR3 DNA follows: TGTGCCAGCAGCACCGGGACTAACGACATCTTC.

This clone was seen a handful of times. V is TRBV28 and J is TRBJ2-7; the match to TRBD1 covers 8 bases. V shed 3 bases, J shed 1 base, and the junction held 5 bases outside the gene matches. There are 15 residues in the CDR3. Germline V gene data show CDR1 as MDHEN and CDR2 as SYDVKM. The chain's CDR3 is CASSFFTGGSYEQYF. The CDR3 nucleotides read TGTGCCAGCAGTTTTTTTACAGGGGGGTCCTACGAGCAGTACTTC.

The chain has TRBV10-3 and TRBJ2-7, with TRBD2 as a possible D gene (6 bases). Trimming took 8 bases from V and 5 from J, leaving 22 bases between them. CDR1 and CDR2 from the germline V gene are ENHRY and SYGVKD. The CDR3 is 15 amino acids. The CDR3 bases are TGTGCCATCCGATCCGGGTCAGGGAGGAACCACGAGCAGTACTTC. Its translation is CAIRSGSGRNHEQYF.

V and J are TRBV2 and TRBJ2-2; no clear D gene. The length of the CDR3 is 14 residues. Germline CDR1 reads SNHLY; CDR2 reads FYNNEI. Deletions cut 4 bases from V and 5 bases from J, with 11 bases between. For the CDR3, the DNA is TGTGCCAGCAGTGTACTCCGGTTAACCGGGGAGCTGTTTTTT. This codes for CASSVLRLTGELFF.

The V and J genes are TRBV7-2 and TRBJ2-2; D is perhaps TRBD1 or TRBD2 (5 bases each). Germline-derived CDR1 and CDR2 are SGHTA and FQGNSA. The V end was cut by 4 bases, the J end by 7 bases, with 13 bases between. The CDR3 totals 14 residues. The CDR3 loop reads CASSWGPAGGELFF. CDR3 nucleotides: TGTGCCAGCAGCTGGGGACCGGCCGGCGGGGAGCTGTTTTTT.

This clone was counted between two and nine times. V is TRBV5-6 and J is TRBJ1-2, with TRBD1 matching over 8 bases. Germline CDR1 SGHDT, CDR2 YYEEEE. V lost 7 bases and J lost 5; bases outside the gene matches: 4. The CDR3 sequence is 12 residues long. DNA of the CDR3: TGTGCCAGCTCCGACAGGGGTTATGGCTACACCTTC. Amino acid sequence: CASSDRGYGYTF. Combining the CDR3 with reference TRBV5-6 and TRBJ1-2 gives the whole variable domain DAGVTQSPTHLIKTRGQQVTLRCSPKSGHDTVSWYQQALGQGPQFIFQYYEEEERQRGNFPDRFSGHQFPNYSSELNVNALLLGDSALYLCASSDRGYGYTFGSGTRLTVV.